This is a list of T cell receptor beta chains from one sample in a study of tumor and adjacent non-tumor tissue in lung cancer. TCRdb re-called the multiplex PCR reads with MiXCR, one entry per CDR3 protein. The sample carries some 80,000 distinct CDR3 sequences, approximately 82% recorded once. Material for sequencing was distant non-tumor lung tissue. All receptors derive from a man aged 70 or older with non-small cell lung cancer. The CDR3 runs from the conserved cysteine through the conserved F or W. D genes are given only for firm matches. A row's size may be missing; if present it is once, few, many or a size class.

j_call	d_call	v_call	clone_size	cdr3_nt	cdr3_aa
TRBJ2-2	TRBD2	TRBV11-2	once	TGTGCCAGCAGCACACACGGGGGGGCAGACGGGGAGCTATTATTT	CASSTHGGADGELLF
TRBJ1-4	NA	TRBV6-1	NA	TGTGCCAGCAGTCACTGGGCGGTTGATGAAAAACTGTTTTTT	CASSHWAVDEKLFF
TRBJ2-2	TRBD2	TRBV6-5	NA	TGTGCCAGCAGTTCGGGATTAGCGGGAGGTAACGGGGAGCTGTATTTT	CASSSGLAGGNGELYF
TRBJ2-1	NA	TRBV6-2/TRBV6-3	NA	TGTGCCAGCAGTAGACTTTGGAATGAGAAGTTCTTC	CASSRLWNEKFF
TRBJ2-7	NA	TRBV11-3	few	TGTGCCAACAGCACACGGGTTTCCTACGAGCAGTACTTC	CANSTRVSYEQYF
TRBJ1-1	NA	TRBV29-1	NA	TGCAGCGTCGACACATTGCAGGCAGCGAACACTCAAGCTTTCTTT	CSVDTLQAANTQAFF
TRBJ2-5	NA	TRBV11-3	NA	TGTGCCAGCGTTTCCGGATGGGGGCGGGAGACCCAGTATTTC	CASVSGWGRETQYF
TRBJ1-5	NA	TRBV6-5	NA	TGTGCCAGCAGGGGGGGAGGGACGGACGATCGGCCCCAGCATTTT	CASRGGGTDDRPQHF
TRBJ2-7	NA	TRBV20-1	NA	TGCAGTGCTACTCAGACCTACGAGCAGTACTTC	CSATQTYEQYF
TRBJ1-1	NA	TRBV20-1	NA	TGCAGAGCTGATGACCGTACCCAGCCTGGGACTGAAGCTATCTTT	CRADDRTQPGTEAIF
TRBJ2-7	NA	TRBV30	NA	TGTGCCTGGAGGATCCGTGGGCCAACGGGGGAGCACTACTTC	CAWRIRGPTGEHYF
TRBJ2-7	NA	TRBV6-2/TRBV6-3	NA	TGTACCAGCAGCCACCGCCAAGCGAGCTCCTACGAGCAGTACTTC	CTSSHRQASSYEQYF
TRBJ2-2	TRBD1	TRBV11-2	once	TGTGCCAGCAGCTATCGGACAGGCCCTTCCCCCGGGGAGCTGTTTTTC	CASSYRTGPSPGELFF
TRBJ2-4	NA	TRBV4-1	NA	TGCGCTAGCGGCCGGGACAGCAAAAACATTCAGTACTTC	CASGRDSKNIQYF
TRBJ2-2	TRBD2	TRBV4-1	NA	TGCGCCAGCAGAGCAAGAGGGTCTAGCGGGGGGCCGCGGGGAATCGAGGTGCTGTTTTTT	CASRARGSSGGPRGIEVLFF
TRBJ2-5	TRBD1	TRBV11-2	once	TGTGCCAGGAGCCCAGGGACAGTTGGGCAAGAGGCCCAGTACTTC	CARSPGTVGQEAQYF
TRBJ2-2	TRBD2	TRBV6-1	NA	TGTGCCAGCAGTCGACTAGCGGGAGCCACCTGGGAGGTGTTTTTT	CASSRLAGATWEVFF
TRBJ1-5	NA	TRBV10-3	NA	TGTGCCATCAGTGAGTCTTGGGGCAATCAGTCCCAGCATTTT	CAISESWGNQSQHF
TRBJ2-1	TRBD2	TRBV20-1	NA	TGCAGTGCTAGACACACTAGCGGGTCCAATGAGCAGTTCTTC	CSARHTSGSNEQFF
TRBJ2-3	TRBD1	TRBV20-1	few	TGCAGTGCTAGAGACGACAGGGATCCAGCAGATACGCGGTATTTT	CSARDDRDPADTRYF
TRBJ2-3	NA	TRBV6-2/TRBV6-3	few	TGTGCCAGCGGTGCGGATATGCAGTATTTT	CASGADMQYF
TRBJ2-5	NA	TRBV7-8	NA	TGTGGCAGCAGCACAGGACAGCTAGGGTACCAAGAGACCCAGTATTTC	CGSSTGQLGYQETQYF
TRBJ2-7	NA	TRBV9	NA	TGTGCCAGCAACCGACTACAGGGATACGAGCAGTACTTC	CASNRLQGYEQYF
TRBJ1-1	NA	TRBV20-1	NA	TGCGCAGGGGCGGAACCCATGAACACTGAAGCTTTCTTT	CAGAEPMNTEAFF
TRBJ2-1	NA	TRBV6-5	NA	TGTACCAGCAATACCTGGAATGAGCAATTCTTC	CTSNTWNEQFF
TRBJ2-1	NA	TRBV7-3	NA	TGTGCCAGCAGCCCGGAGAGCAACAATGAGCAGTTCTTC	CASSPESNNEQFF
TRBJ2-7	TRBD1	TRBV14	NA	TGTACCAGCAGCCACCTCAATAGGGCAGGGGGTCATTCTTTC	CTSSHLNRAGGHSF
TRBJ1-1	NA	TRBV29-1	few	TGCCGCGTTGTTATCCAGATGAACACTGAAGATTTCTTT	CRVVIQMNTEDFF
TRBJ2-7	NA	TRBV11-2	NA	TGTGCCAGCAGCTTGGACAAGGTCGTGCAGTACTTC	CASSLDKVVQYF
TRBJ2-3	NA	TRBV6-2/TRBV6-3	few	TGTGTCAGCAGTGGGCACATGGGGAATACGCAATATTTT	CVSSGHMGNTQYF
TRBJ2-5	TRBD2	TRBV12-3/TRBV12-4	NA	TGTGCCGACAGCGGGCTAGCGGGAGTGGTGGAGACAAAGTACTTC	CADSGLAGVVETKYF
TRBJ2-1	TRBD2	TRBV20-1	NA	TGCAGTGCTAGGGTGATTAGCGGGAGGCTCAATGAGCAGTTCTTC	CSARVISGRLNEQFF
TRBJ2-5	NA	TRBV6-1	NA	TGTTCCAGCAGTGAAAGCGCTGTGGGGCAGGAGACCCAGTACTTC	CSSSESAVGQETQYF
TRBJ1-2	NA	TRBV4-1	few	TGCGCCAGCAGCTTGGCAAGGGGCGCCCCTGGCTACACCTTC	CASSLARGAPGYTF
TRBJ2-5	TRBD2	TRBV12-3/TRBV12-4	NA	TGTGCCAGCAGCGGGCTAGCGGTAGTTGTGGAGATCCAGTACTTC	CASSGLAVVVEIQYF
TRBJ2-3	NA	TRBV11-2	medium-sized	TGTGCCAGCAGCTTCGGGGGGCTAGCACTAACAGATACGCAGTATTTT	CASSFGGLALTDTQYF
TRBJ1-5	NA	TRBV12-3/TRBV12-4	NA	TGTGCCAGCAGAACCGCGGGACTAGCGGGGGAGGCGCAGCATTTT	CASRTAGLAGEAQHF
TRBJ1-5	NA	TRBV6-2/TRBV6-3	NA	TGTACCAGCTGTCAGAACCTGGGGGGCAATCAGCCCCAGCATTTT	CTSCQNLGGNQPQHF
TRBJ1-2	TRBD1	TRBV5-5	NA	TGTGCCAGCAGCTTGGAATATCTGGGACAGGGCCGTAGCGACACCTTC	CASSLEYLGQGRSDTF
TRBJ1-2	NA	TRBV29-1	NA	TGCAGTGTTGAAGATCAAGACGGCCCCAACTATGTATACACCTTC	CSVEDQDGPNYVYTF
TRBJ2-3	TRBD2	TRBV29-1	medium-sized	TGCAGCGTTGATCGTCTAGCGGGAGTGACGCAGTATTTT	CSVDRLAGVTQYF
TRBJ1-3	TRBD1	TRBV20-1	NA	TGCAGAGCTACTACCGGGACAGGACACTCTGGAAACACCACATATTTT	CRATTGTGHSGNTTYF
TRBJ1-2	NA	TRBV28	NA	TGTGCCAGCAGTTTATTATCGGGCACAGCGGGCACTTGTGGCTACACCTTC	CASSLLSGTAGTCGYTF
TRBJ2-5	NA	TRBV5-8	few	TGTGCCAGCAGCTGGATGACCCAGTACTTC	CASSWMTQYF
TRBJ2-3	NA	TRBV6-1	NA	TGTGCCAACAGTGAATCCACTTCTACGCAGTATTTT	CANSESTSTQYF
TRBJ2-4	TRBD1	TRBV6-2/TRBV6-3	NA	TGTGCCAGCGGAGCGGTCACAGGGGAAAACAATCAGTACTTC	CASGAVTGENNQYF
TRBJ2-7	TRBD1	TRBV11-2	NA	TGTATCAGCAGTCTGGGACAGGTCTCCTACGAGCAGTACTTC	CISSLGQVSYEQYF
TRBJ1-5	NA	TRBV20-1	many	TGCAGTGCTAGACTTACAGGGCGGGTGTCCCAGCATTTT	CSARLTGRVSQHF